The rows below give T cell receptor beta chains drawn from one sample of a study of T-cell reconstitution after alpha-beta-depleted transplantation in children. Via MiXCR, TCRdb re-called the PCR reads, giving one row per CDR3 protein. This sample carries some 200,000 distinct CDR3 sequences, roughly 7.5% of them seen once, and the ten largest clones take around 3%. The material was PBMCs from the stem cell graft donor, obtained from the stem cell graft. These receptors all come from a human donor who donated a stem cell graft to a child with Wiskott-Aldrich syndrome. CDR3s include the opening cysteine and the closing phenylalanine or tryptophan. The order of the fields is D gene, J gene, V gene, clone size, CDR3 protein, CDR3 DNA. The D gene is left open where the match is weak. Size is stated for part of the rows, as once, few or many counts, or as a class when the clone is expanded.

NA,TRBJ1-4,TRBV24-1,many,CATSDFQDGRGEKLFF,TGTGCCACCAGTGATTTCCAGGACGGAAGGGGAGAAAAACTGTTTTTT
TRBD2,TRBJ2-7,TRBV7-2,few,CASSVRDYSSYEQYF,TGTGCCAGCAGCGTCCGGGACTACTCTTCCTACGAGCAGTACTTC
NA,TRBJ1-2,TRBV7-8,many,CASSLGQSNYGYTF,TGTGCCAGCAGCTTAGGACAGTCGAACTATGGCTACACCTTC
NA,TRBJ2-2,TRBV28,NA,CASSLADGELFF,TGTGCCAGCAGTTTAGCTGACGGGGAGCTGTTTTTT
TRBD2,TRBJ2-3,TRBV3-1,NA,CASSQIGGDTDTQYF,TGTGCCAGCAGCCAAATCGGGGGGGACACAGATACGCAGTATTTT
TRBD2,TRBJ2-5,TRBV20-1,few,CSASTSGSGETQYF,TGCAGTGCCTCGACTAGCGGGAGTGGGGAGACCCAGTACTTC
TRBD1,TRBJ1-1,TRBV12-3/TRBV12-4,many,CASSPRDRENSTEAFF,TGTGCCAGCAGTCCCCGGGACAGGGAGAACAGCACTGAAGCTTTCTTT
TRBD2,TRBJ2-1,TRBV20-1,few,CSGPTLAGGFNSYNEQFF,TGCAGTGGCCCAACACTAGCGGGAGGATTTAATTCCTACAATGAGCAGTTCTTC
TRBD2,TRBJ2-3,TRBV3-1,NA,CASSQDASGGNTDTQYF,TGTGCCAGCAGCCAAGATGCTAGCGGGGGCAACACAGATACGCAGTATTTT
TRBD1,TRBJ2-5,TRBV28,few,CASSLYTQRPRGQGARETQYF,TGTGCCAGCAGTTTATACACACAACGTCCCCGGGGACAGGGGGCAAGGGAGACCCAGTACTTC
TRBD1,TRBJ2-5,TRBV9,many,CASSVGQGALETQYF,TGTGCCAGCAGCGTGGGACAGGGGGCTTTGGAGACCCAGTACTTC
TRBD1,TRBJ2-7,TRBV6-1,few,CASTEGQQYEQYF,TGTGCCTCGACCGAGGGACAGCAATACGAGCAGTACTTC
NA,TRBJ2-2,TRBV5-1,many,CASSFGSPNTGELFF,TGCGCCAGCAGCTTTGGGTCCCCGAACACCGGGGAGCTGTTTTTT
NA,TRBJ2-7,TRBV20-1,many,CSARRQGLIEQYF,TGCAGTGCTAGAAGACAGGGACTGATCGAGCAGTACTTC
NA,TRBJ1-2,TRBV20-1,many,CSAVDGPYGYTF,TGCAGTGCTGTTGACGGACCCTATGGCTACACCTTC
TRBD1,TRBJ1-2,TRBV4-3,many,CASSQETGGGPNYGYTF,TGCGCCAGCAGCCAAGAGACAGGGGGGGGTCCTAACTATGGCTACACCTTC
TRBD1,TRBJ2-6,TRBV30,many,CAWSVGTAGANVLTF,TGTGCCTGGAGTGTAGGGACAGCTGGGGCCAACGTCCTGACTTTC
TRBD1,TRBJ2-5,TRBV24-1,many,CATGSGTGVQETQYF,TGTGCCACCGGGTCCGGGACAGGGGTACAAGAGACCCAGTACTTC
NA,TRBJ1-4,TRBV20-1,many,CSARDATNEKLFF,TGCAGTGCTCGGGATGCAACTAATGAAAAACTGTTTTTT
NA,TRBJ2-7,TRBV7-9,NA,CGSSSGAYEQYF,TGTGGCAGCAGCTCAGGGGCCTACGAGCAGTACTTC
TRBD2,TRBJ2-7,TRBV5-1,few,CASSLALGSRREEHEQYF,TGCGCCAGCAGCTTGGCTCTCGGGTCTCGGCGGGAGGAGCACGAGCAGTACTTC
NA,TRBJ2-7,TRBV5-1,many,CASSLSRGGYEQYF,TGCGCCAGCAGCTTGTCGAGGGGGGGTTACGAGCAGTACTTC